This TCR beta chain emerged from a study of OX40 agonist ivuxolimab in advanced cancers. Regarding the study as a whole: Among the nonresponders, some also had low normalized T-cell clonal expansion.

The V gene's germline CDR1 is SGDLS and CDR2 YYNGEE. The CDR3 runs to 15 residues. V was shortened by 3 bases and J by 6 bases, with 18 bases between the two germline ends. With regard to this clone: The antigen is undetermined.

Assay: immunoSEQ multiplex PCR; the TCRdb copy retains only in-frame clones and omits some. The table has tens of thousands of clones, 92% seen once; the top ten hold 0.45% to 0.55%. The sequence was obtained from an adult with an advanced solid tumor such as melanoma, head and neck, liver or kidney cancer. The sequencing here drew on CD4+ or CD8+ T cells sorted from blood, taken in a trial of the OX40 agonist ivuxolimab. This chain uses TRBV9 with TRBJ1-2, with a weak D call TRBD1 (5 bases). The CDR3 bases are TGTGCCAGCAGCGAAGGCAGGGCATGGTCAGATGGCTACACCTTC. As protein: CASSEGRAWSDGYTF.